Listed here are 17 T cell receptor beta chains from one sample, sequenced in a study of T cell responses to AZD1222 COVID-19 vaccine. Some clones are missing from TCRdb's copy, which holds only in-frame ones; the method was immunoSEQ multiplex PCR. The sample has about 50,000 clones; 80% to 90% are singletons. The input for sequencing was peripheral blood, taken on day 0 of AZD1222 vaccination. These receptors were taken from an adult in good health.

This clone is a singleton in its sample. The chain combines TRBV19 with TRBJ2-1, with D hard to call. This CDR3 has 14 amino acids. The V gene lost 3 bases and the J gene lost 3 bases, with 9 bases spanning the gap. Germline V CDR1 and CDR2: LNHDA, SQIVND (reference sequence). The CDR3 reads CASSMAGNYNEQFF. CDR3 sequence (DNA): TGTGCCAGTAGTATGGCAGGTAACTACAATGAGCAGTTCTTC.

The chain couples TRBV18 to TRBJ1-2, with 8 positions matching TRBD1. Looked up from germline, CDR1 is KGHSH and CDR2 is LQKENI. Unmatched junction bases numbered 7, after V lost 5 bases and J lost 8 bases. This CDR3 has 13 amino acids. CDR3 protein: CASSYGQGYGYTF. The CDR3, as DNA: TGTGCCAGCTCATACGGACAGGGATACGGCTACACCTTC.

This sequence joins TRBV12-3 or TRBV12-4 and TRBJ1-1; D gene uncertain. Trimming left V 2 bases short and J 5 bases short, with 9 bases between. The CDR3 runs to 13 residues. CDR3 loop: CASSLKGRTEAFF. CDR3 bases: TGTGCCAGCAGTTTAAAGGGTCGGACTGAAGCTTTCTTT.

The chain couples TRBV7-2 to TRBJ2-1; 12 positions match TRBD2. This CDR3 has 19 amino acids. The germline V gene has CDR1 SGHTA and CDR2 FQGNSA. The trim removed 5 bases at V and 10 bases at J, leaving 21 bases unmatched. CDR3 protein: CASSPRGASGGAFPREQFF. Written as DNA, the CDR3 is TGTGCCAGCAGCCCCCGGGGAGCTAGCGGGGGGGCATTTCCGCGGGAGCAGTTCTTC.

The chain uses TRBV5-5 and TRBJ1-6, with unresolved D. The CDR3 covers 14 residues. Trimming removed 0 bases at V and 8 bases at J, with 9 bases between. CDR1 and CDR2 (germline): SGHKS, YYEKEE (reference sequence). The CDR3 region has the DNA TGTGCCAGCAGCTTGGAGGATCCTTATTCACCCCTCCACTTT. Translating it yields CASSLEDPYSPLHF. Together with reference TRBV5-5 and TRBJ1-6, the CDR3 gives the full variable domain: DAGVTQSPTHLIKTRGQQVTLRCSPISGHKSVSWYQQVLGQGPQFIFQYYEKEERGRGNFPDRFSARQFPNYSSELNVNALLLGDSALYLCASSLEDPYSPLHFGNGTRLTVT.

On this clone: At one boundary the junction diverges from the germline segment, which might be a read error. This chain joins TRBV11-2 and TRBJ1-1; the match to TRBD1 covers 7 bases. Germline V lookup: CDR1 SGHAT, CDR2 FQNNGV. The CDR3 totals 18 residues. The CDR3 DNA reads as TGTGCCAACAGCTTAGGGGGATGGGTTGGGACAGAGAACACTGAAGCTTTCTTT. Protein product: CANSLGGWVGTENTEAFF.

The V call is TRBV19, the J call TRBJ1-6, with D maybe TRBD1 (5 bases). Germline V CDR1 and CDR2: LNHDA, SQIVND (reference sequence). The V end lost 1 base, the J end lost 9 bases, and 10 bases lay between the germline ends. The CDR3 is made up of 14 amino acids. The CDR3 reads CASSIVPGRSPLHF. The CDR3 DNA is TGTGCCAGTAGTATAGTACCAGGGCGTTCACCCCTCCACTTT.

In this sample, this clone turned up a few times. The chain is built from TRBV5-1 and TRBJ2-5; tentatively, D is TRBD2 (6 bases). The CDR3 has 15 residues. Per germline, CDR1 SGHRS and CDR2 YFSETQ. The ends were cut back, 7 bases at V and 1 base at J, with 17 bases in the middle. The CDR3 coding sequence is TGCGCCAGCGGACTGTGGGGGGATTCCCAAGAGACCCAGTACTTC. Translated: CASGLWGDSQETQYF.

V usage is TRBV11-2 and J usage is TRBJ1-4; possible D gene TRBD1, 5 bases. The CDR3 contains 15 residues. The germline V gene has CDR1 SGHAT and CDR2 FQNNGV. The V end was cut by 0 bases, the J end by 5 bases, with 10 bases between. CDR3 amino acids: CASSLETWGNEKLFF. The DNA for the CDR3 is TGTGCCAGCAGCTTAGAGACCTGGGGGAATGAAAAACTGTTTTTT.

This chain joins TRBV12-2 and TRBJ2-7; the table assigns TRBD1, which was not confirmed against the DNA. TRBV12-2 has pseudogene status. The CDR3 contains 13 residues. CDR3 in amino acids: CASRSPQIYEQYF. The CDR3 nucleotides read TGTGCAAGTCGCTCACCACAGATTTACGAGCAGTACTTC.

The chain combines TRBV27 with TRBJ2-1, with D possibly TRBD2 on 7 matching bases. This CDR3 has 13 residues. The germline V gene has CDR1 MNHEY and CDR2 SMNVEV (reference sequence). V was shortened by 6 bases and J by 5 bases, with 11 bases between the two germline ends. The CDR3 region has the DNA TGTGCCAGCAGCCGGGGGGCAAACAATGAGCAGTTCTTC. It yields the protein CASSRGANNEQFF.

J is TRBJ2-2 and V is TRBV2, with D possibly TRBD1 on 6 matching bases. Germline CDR1 and CDR2: SNHLY and FYNNEI. Between the trimmed V and J ends, which lost 6 bases and 4 bases, there was a span of 12 bases. This CDR3 has 14 residues. The CDR3 region is CASRFQGSTGELFF. The CDR3 DNA reads as TGTGCCAGCAGATTCCAGGGGTCCACCGGGGAGCTGTTTTTT.

The chain recombines TRBV14 with TRBJ2-5; tentative D call: TRBD1 (6 bases). V lost 0 bases, J lost 4 bases, and 18 bases lay in between. From germline, CDR1 is SGHDN and CDR2 FVKESK. The CDR3 contains 17 residues. This chain's CDR3 is CASSQDHDMGARETQYF. CDR3 bases: TGTGCCAGCAGCCAAGATCATGACATGGGGGCTAGAGAGACCCAGTACTTC.

The chain has TRBV6-5 and TRBJ1-1; maybe TRBD1 (6 bases). The CDR3 is made up of 16 amino acids. The germline V gene has CDR1 MNHEY and CDR2 SVGAGI. The V and J ends lost 1 base and 3 bases respectively, with 15 bases between them. This CDR3 is CASSYFWGAQDTEAFF. CDR3 in DNA: TGTGCCAGCAGTTACTTCTGGGGGGCGCAGGACACTGAAGCTTTCTTT.

The chain employs TRBV5-4 and TRBJ1-2; 7 bases line up with TRBD1. Germline CDR1 and CDR2: SGHNT and YYREEE (reference sequence). The CDR3 runs 15 residues. V lost 4 bases to trimming and J lost 4 bases; unmatched junction nucleotides: 10. CDR3 region: CASSLETGPFYGYTF. CDR3 in DNA: TGTGCCAGCAGCCTAGAGACAGGGCCCTTCTATGGCTACACCTTC. The full variable domain, its missing parts supplied by reference TRBV5-4 and TRBJ1-2, is ETGVTQSPTHLIKTRGQQVTLRCSSQSGHNTVSWYQQALGQGPQFIFQYYREEENGRGNFPPRFSGLQFPNYSSELNVNALELDDSALYLCASSLETGPFYGYTFGSGTRLTVV.

The chain's CDR3 is CASSDSSGTNSPLHF. CDR3 coding DNA: TGTGCCAGCAGTGATTCGTCAGGGACAAATTCACCCCTCCACTTT. This sequence joins TRBV6-1 and TRBJ1-6; possibly TRBD1 for D (6 bases). The CDR3 covers 15 residues. V lost 3 bases to trimming and J lost 7 bases, with 13 bases between them. In germline, CDR1 is MNHNS, CDR2 SASEGT.

This clone was found once. V and J are TRBV5-8 and TRBJ1-2, with D hard to call. Germline CDR1 and CDR2: SGHTS and YDEGEE. CDR3 length equals 14 residues. V dropped 4 bases and J dropped 4 bases, with 14 bases sitting between them. In nucleotides, the CDR3 is TGTGCCAGCAGCCCGACCTCGGATATCTATGGCTACACCTTC. It yields the protein CASSPTSDIYGYTF.